This passage covers 26 T cell receptor beta chains from one sample sequenced in a study of T cell responses to AZD1222 COVID-19 vaccine. The method was immunoSEQ multiplex PCR; TCRdb's version includes in-frame clones alone and lacks a portion of them. In the table there are 95,000 or so clones, 70% to 90% of which are singletons. Specimen: peripheral blood, collected on day 0 of AZD1222 vaccination. The receptors derive from an adult in good health.

This clone has just a few counts. The rearrangement uses TRBV19 and TRBJ1-2, with D possibly matching TRBD1 (6 bases). The germline V gene has CDR1 LNHDA and CDR2 SQIVND (reference sequence). Deletions cut 2 bases from V and 4 bases from J, with 17 bases between. There are 16 residues in the CDR3. The DNA of the CDR3 is TGTGCCAGTAGTATAACAGGGTCAACGGCTACCTATGGCTACACCTTC. Translation gives CASSITGSTATYGYTF.

J is TRBJ1-2 and V is TRBV19; D is uncertain. The germline V gene has CDR1 LNHDA and CDR2 SQIVND (reference sequence). CDR3 size: 15 residues. V lost 5 bases and J lost 3, with 16 bases in between. In nucleotides, the CDR3 is TGTGCCAGTAGTGGTGGGCGAGTGGGTGACTATGGCTACACCTTC. Protein: CASSGGRVGDYGYTF.

The CDR3 loop is CASSLDRPLGQPQHF. The CDR3 nucleotides read TGTGCCAGCAGCTTAGACAGACCTTTAGGTCAGCCCCAGCATTTT. The genes are TRBV13 and TRBJ1-5; no firm D call. This CDR3 region has 15 residues. Trimming stripped 1 base from V and 6 bases from J, with 13 bases between. Germline V CDR1 and CDR2: PRHDT, FYEKMQ (reference sequence). Filled out from reference TRBV13 and TRBJ1-5, the complete variable domain reads AAGVIQSPRHLIKEKRETATLKCYPIPRHDTVYWYQQGPGQDPQFLISFYEKMQSDKGSIPDRFSAQQFSDYHSELNMSSLELGDSALYFCASSLDRPLGQPQHFGDGTRLSIL.

The CDR3, as DNA: TGCGCCAGCAACAAGGAGGGGTCGACTAACTATGGCTACACCTTC. Translated: CASNKEGSTNYGYTF. The chain couples TRBV5-1 to TRBJ1-2, with D perhaps TRBD1 (5 bases). Trimming left V 6 bases short and J 0 bases short, with 15 bases between. The CDR3 runs to 15 residues. The germline CDR1 and CDR2 sequences are SGHRS and YFSETQ.

V usage is TRBV4-1 and J usage is TRBJ1-4, with 9 positions matching TRBD1. V shed 0 bases, J shed 10 bases, and the junction held 6 bases outside the gene matches. Germline CDR1 reads MGHRA; CDR2 reads YSYEKL. There are 15 residues in the CDR3. This CDR3 reads CASSQENTGGGKLFF. CDR3 sequence (DNA): TGCGCCAGCAGCCAAGAAAATACAGGGGGCGGAAAACTGTTTTTT.

This rearrangement joins TRBV5-1 to TRBJ2-7; D might be TRBD1 (6 bases). Germline lookup yields CDR1 SGHRS and CDR2 YFSETQ. This CDR3 is built from 13 residues. V was cut by 1 base and J by 5 bases, with 10 bases left in between. The CDR3 DNA follows: TGCGCCAGCAGCTTGAACAGGGTGCACGAGCAGTACTTC. It is translated as CASSLNRVHEQYF.

The chain couples TRBV19 to TRBJ2-7; TRBD2 aligns across 7 bases. The CDR3 runs to 16 residues. V gave up 1 base and J gave up 0 bases; unmatched junction bases: 6. Germline V lookup: CDR1 LNHDA, CDR2 SQIVND (reference sequence). The CDR3 DNA reads TGTGCCAGTAGTATAGGGGGAGGGGCCAGCTCCTACGAGCAGTACTTC. Its translation is CASSIGGGASSYEQYF.

The rearrangement joins TRBV4-2 to TRBJ1-1; 7 bases are shared with TRBD1. The CDR3 has 14 amino acids. Germline loops: CDR1 LGHNA, CDR2 YNFKEQ. V dropped 0 bases and J dropped 8; count of bases not matched to a gene: 6. CDR3 loop: CASSQDRGTAEAFF. The CDR3 bases are TGTGCCAGCAGCCAAGATCGGGGGACAGCGGAAGCTTTCTTT.

The chain joins TRBV7-2 to TRBJ1-6; TRBD1 matches at 9 bases. With V trimmed by 0 bases and J by 7 bases, 4 bases remained unmatched. The CDR3 is made up of 16 amino acids. CDR1 is SGHTA, CDR2 FQGNSA, per germline. This CDR3 is CASSLARGQGNSPLHF. The CDR3 nucleotides are TGTGCCAGCAGCTTAGCGAGGGGACAGGGAAATTCACCCCTCCACTTT.

The chain employs TRBV15 and TRBJ1-1; D unclear. Trimming left V 6 bases short and J 4 bases short, with 15 bases between. Germline CDR1 LNHNV, CDR2 YYDKDF (reference sequence). CDR3 length: 14 residues. The DNA of the CDR3 is TGTGCCACCAGGATTGTCGAGGTGGCCACTGAAGCTTTCTTT. This sequence encodes CATRIVEVATEAFF.

The chain recombines TRBV11-3 with TRBJ1-3; D is uncertain. CDR1 is SGHNT, CDR2 YENEEA, per germline. Between the trimmed V and J ends, which lost 1 base and 7 bases, there was a span of 17 bases. The CDR3 covers 16 residues. The CDR3 protein is CASSLGSPAVGNTIYF. Here the CDR3 DNA reads TGTGCCAGCAGCTTAGGAAGTCCCGCGGTCGGTAACACCATATATTTT.

V and J are TRBV5-1 and TRBJ2-6; TRBD1 is a possible D gene (6 bases). CDR1 and CDR2 (germline): SGHRS, YFSETQ. The CDR3 extends over 14 amino acids. The ends were cut back, 3 bases at V and 2 bases at J, with 6 bases in the middle. The CDR3: CASSSGAGANVLTF. In nucleotides, the CDR3 is TGCGCCAGCAGCTCAGGGGCTGGGGCCAACGTCCTGACTTTC.

There are a few counts of this clone. The chain joins TRBV6-2 or TRBV6-3 to TRBJ1-1; D uncertain. Germline V gene sequence: CDR1 MNHEY, CDR2 SVGEGT. The germline V and J ends were trimmed by 2 bases and 2 bases, with 3 bases remaining between them. The CDR3 consists of 12 residues. CDR3 bases: TGTGCCAGCAGTTACCCAAACACTGAAGCTTTCTTT. Its protein is CASSYPNTEAFF.

The CDR3 here is CASSYSQTGSYEQYF. CDR3 nucleotides: TGTGCCAGCAGTTATTCGCAGACCGGGAGCTACGAGCAGTACTTC. This chain links TRBV6-5 with TRBJ2-7, with D possibly TRBD2 on 6 matching bases. In germline, CDR1 is MNHEY, CDR2 SVGAGI. With 3 bases removed from V and 3 bases from J, the gap between germline ends came to 15 bases. The CDR3 length is 15 residues.

The gene calls are TRBV5-1 and TRBJ1-3; perhaps TRBD1 as D (6 bases). The CDR3 loop spans 17 amino acids. The V gene lost 3 bases and the J gene lost 0 bases, with 16 bases spanning the gap. Germline V gene data show CDR1 as SGHRS and CDR2 as YFSETQ. The CDR3 DNA sequence: TGCGCCAGCAGCTCAAATTTCAGGGGAAACTCTGGAAACACCATATATTTT. Residues: CASSSNFRGNSGNTIYF.

The V and J genes are TRBV5-1 and TRBJ1-4; possibly TRBD1 for D (5 bases). CDR1 SGHRS and CDR2 YFSETQ come from the germline V gene. This CDR3 has 15 residues. The V end was cut by 4 bases, the J end by 0 bases, with 10 bases between. This CDR3 reads CASSAGTATNEKLFF. The CDR3 DNA is TGCGCCAGCAGCGCCGGGACTGCAACTAATGAAAAACTGTTTTTT. Looking up the rest from reference TRBV5-1 and TRBJ1-4 gives the full variable domain: KAGVTQTPRYLIKTRGQQVTLSCSPISGHRSVSWYQQTPGQGLQFLFEYFSETQRNKGNFPGRFSGRQFSNSRSEMNVSTLELGDSALYLCASSAGTATNEKLFFGSGTQLSVL.

This rearrangement joins TRBV2 to TRBJ1-2; a weak D match, TRBD1 (6 bases). V was pared by 4 bases and J by 4 bases, with 10 bases between. Per germline, CDR1 SNHLY and CDR2 FYNNEI. The CDR3 has 13 amino acids. In DNA, the CDR3 is TGTGCCAGCAGTGTCACGGACAGCTATGGCTACACCTTC. It is translated as CASSVTDSYGYTF. The variable domain in full, completed from reference TRBV2 and TRBJ1-2, reads EPEVTQTPSHQVTQMGQEVILRCVPISNHLYFYWYRQILGQKVEFLVSFYNNEISEKSEIFDDQFSVERPDGSNFTLKIRSTKLEDSAMYFCASSVTDSYGYTFGSGTRLTVV.

The rearrangement links TRBV10-2 to TRBJ1-6, with 9 bases identical to TRBD1. The CDR3 contains 16 residues. The germline gives CDR1 WSHSY, CDR2 SAAADI. Trimming cost V 8 bases and J 5 bases; bases outside gene matches: 10. The CDR3 DNA reads TGCGCCAGCTCAGCAAAGCGGACAGGGGATAATTCACCCCTCCACTTT. This encodes CASSAKRTGDNSPLHF.

The chain has TRBV5-5 and TRBJ1-4; D gene unclear. The V gene lost 5 bases and the J gene lost 3 bases, with 14 bases spanning the gap. Per germline, CDR1 SGHKS and CDR2 YYEKEE (reference sequence). The CDR3 is 15 amino acids. The CDR3 sequence: CASRPRWASNEKLFF. Written as DNA, the CDR3 is TGTGCCAGCAGACCGCGATGGGCGTCTAATGAAAAACTGTTTTTT.

J is TRBJ2-1 and V is TRBV4-2; 15 bases match TRBD2. The CDR3 extends over 18 amino acids. Germline V lookup: CDR1 LGHNA, CDR2 YNFKEQ. The V segment lost 3 bases and the J segment 3 bases; nucleotides outside the gene matches: 6. The CDR3 coding sequence is TGTGCCAGCAGCCAGGACCCGGGACTAGCGGGGGGCTACAATGAGCAGTTCTTC. Translation: CASSQDPGLAGGYNEQFF.

In nucleotides, the CDR3 is TGTGCCAGCTCACCACGCCGGGTAGCGGGGAGTAGGAATGAGCAGTTCTTC. This codes for CASSPRRVAGSRNEQFF. The rearrangement joins TRBV18 to TRBJ2-1; TRBD2 matches at 8 bases. Germline V gene data show CDR1 as KGHSH and CDR2 as LQKENI. CDR3 length equals 17 residues. V was pared by 1 base and J by 7 bases, with 12 bases of the junction left unmatched.

V and J are TRBV7-2 and TRBJ2-5; D is perhaps TRBD1 or TRBD2 (7 bases each). V dropped 5 bases and J dropped 5 bases, with 24 bases sitting between them. CDR1 and CDR2 (germline): SGHTA, FQGNSA. This CDR3 has 17 residues. The CDR3 region is CASSQGGTSGMLETQYF. As DNA, the CDR3 is TGTGCCAGCAGCCAGGGGGGGACGAGCGGGATGTTGGAGACCCAGTACTTC.

The table lists this clone with many counts. In the same sample, other DNA sequences code for this CDR3. The genes are TRBV29-1 and TRBJ1-2; the match to TRBD1 covers 8 bases. V trimming: 3 bases; J trimming: 3 bases; junction bases outside the gene matches: 3. This CDR3 is 13 amino acids long. CDR1 and CDR2 from the germline V gene are SQVTM and ANQGSEA. CDR3 loop: CSVETGVDYGYTF. CDR3 DNA: TGCAGCGTTGAGACAGGGGTGGACTATGGCTACACCTTC.

The V and J genes are TRBV6-5 and TRBJ1-6; D call uncertain. From germline, CDR1 is MNHEY and CDR2 SVGAGI. This CDR3 contains 13 residues. Trimming took off 11 bases at V and 12 bases at J, with 20 bases between the two ends. CDR3 in DNA: TGTGCCGTTGGTGCTGGGTTTAAACGACCCCTCCACTTT. Protein sequence: CAVGAGFKRPLHF.

The chain couples TRBV7-8 to TRBJ1-2; a weak D match, TRBD1 (6 bases). Per the germline V gene, CDR1 is SGHVS and CDR2 is FQNEAQ. The CDR3 covers 15 residues. Trimming pared 2 bases from V and 2 bases from J, leaving 12 bases between. The DNA of the CDR3 is TGTGCCAGCAGCTTACCAGGACAGACCAACTATGGCTACACCTTC. As protein: CASSLPGQTNYGYTF.

The gene calls are TRBV6-1 and TRBJ2-6; D possibly corresponds to TRBD1 (6 bases). V dropped 3 bases and J dropped 0 bases, with 6 bases sitting between them. CDR1 and CDR2 from the germline V gene are MNHNS and SASEGT. This CDR3 is 15 amino acids long. The CDR3 coding sequence is TGTGCCAGCAGTGAGGACAGCTCTGGGGCCAACGTCCTGACTTTC. This translates into CASSEDSSGANVLTF.